The 8 T cell receptor beta chains given below trace back to one sample, sequenced in a study of T-cell reconstitution after alpha-beta-depleted transplantation in children (dated by TCRdb to the mid-2010s). The treatment or condition label on this specimen signifies: allogeneic hematopoietic cell transplantation with graft depleted of TCRalphabeta T cells and CD19 B cells. Receptor amplification or capture employed PCR. Sequencing used an Illumina HiSeq 2500. TCR libraries were prepared with molecular barcoding, using unique molecular identifiers to normalize TCRbeta repertoire quantification. TCRdb's own reprocessing of the public reads used fastp at Q25 and MiXCR and kept productive beta chains. Each record represents a unique CDR3 protein, reported with the most common genes and DNA among its rows. This sample lists about 200,000 distinct CDR3 sequences; roughly 8.3% were detected once. Roughly 35% of the sample is held by the ten biggest clonotypes.

This material consisted of PBMCs, mostly from graft donor cells, taken 360 days after TCRalphabeta/CD19-depleted stem cell transplant. Receptors were obtained from a male patient aged 2 to 9 who had a stem cell transplant for acute myeloid leukemia, so the T cells may come from the graft donor.

There are a few counts of this clonotype. The V call is TRBV29-1, the J call TRBJ1-2; 8 positions match TRBD1. Germline V gives CDR1 SQVTM, CDR2 ANQGSEA. The V and J ends lost 3 bases and 1 base, in that order; junction bases with no gene match: 4. The CDR3 has 14 amino acids. The CDR3 bases are TGCAGCGTTGATCTCGGACAGGGTAACTATGGCTACACCTTC. This codes for CSVDLGQGNYGYTF. The entire variable domain, with the rest obtained from reference TRBV29-1 and TRBJ1-2, is as follows: SAVISQKPSRDICQRGTSLTIQCQVDSQVTMMFWYRQQPGQSLTLIATANQGSEATYESGFVIDKFPISRPNLTFSTLTVSNMSPEDSSIYLCSVDLGQGNYGYTFGSGTRLTVV.

The V and J genes are TRBV18 and TRBJ2-1, with 9 nucleotides matching TRBD2. The trim removed 0 bases at V and 8 bases at J, leaving 5 bases unmatched. Germline values: CDR1 KGHSH, CDR2 LQKENI. This CDR3 comprises 15 residues. CDR3 nucleotides: TGTGCCAGCTCACCACCATCCGCGGGAGGGTATGAGCAGTTCTTC. It translates to CASSPPSAGGYEQFF.

This clonotype was observed at least ten times. The V gene is TRBV3-1, the J gene TRBJ2-3; 11 bases fit TRBD2. V was pared by 4 bases and J by 2 bases, with 2 bases of the junction left unmatched. CDR1 LGHDT and CDR2 YNNKEL come from the germline V gene (reference sequence). The CDR3 length is 15 residues. This CDR3 is CASSLAGGTTDTQYF. In DNA form, the CDR3 reads TGTGCCAGCAGCCTAGCGGGAGGGACCACAGATACGCAGTATTTT.

This clonotype was counted only a few times. The chain recombines TRBV11-2 with TRBJ2-4; TRBD2 aligns across 9 bases. The germline CDR1 and CDR2 sequences are SGHAT and FQNNGV. This CDR3 contains 19 residues. With V trimmed by 5 bases and J by 0 bases, 14 bases remained unmatched. The CDR3 loop is CASSPPSGGRAIAKNIQYF. CDR3 in DNA: TGTGCCAGCAGCCCACCCTCGGGCGGGAGGGCCATAGCCAAAAACATTCAGTACTTC.

This chain connects TRBV9 to TRBJ2-7; tentative D call: TRBD2 (6 bases). Trimming shortened V by 0 bases and J by 0 bases, and 10 bases separated the two germline ends. CDR1 is SGDLS and CDR2 is YYNGEE in the germline V gene. The CDR3 contains 15 residues. CDR3 nucleotide sequence: TGTGCCAGCAGCGTAGCTGCGGGACTCTCCTACGAGCAGTACTTC. Translating gives CASSVAAGLSYEQYF.

The rearrangement joins TRBV20-1 to TRBJ2-3; 14 bases map to TRBD2. Per the germline V gene, CDR1 is DFQATT and CDR2 is SNEGSKA (reference sequence). Trimming at V came to 4 bases and at J to 6 bases, leaving 6 bases not matched to a gene. This CDR3 spans 15 amino acids. CDR3: CSAMRLAGGPDTQYF. The CDR3 DNA sequence: TGCAGTGCTATGAGACTAGCGGGAGGGCCGGATACGCAGTATTTT.

This clonotype showed up many times. The CDR3 here is CASSLLSGTRTDTQYF. DNA of the CDR3: TGTGCCAGCAGCTTACTTTCAGGGACGAGGACAGATACGCAGTATTTT. This sequence joins TRBV7-9 and TRBJ2-3; D tentatively reads TRBD1 or TRBD2 (5 bases each). V shed 2 bases and J shed 3 bases, with 15 bases lying between them. The CDR3 sequence is 16 residues long. The germline V gene encodes CDR1 SEHNR and CDR2 FQNEAQ (reference sequence).

This clonotype was recorded a few times. The rearrangement joins TRBV10-3 to TRBJ2-5; TRBD2 aligns across 10 bases. This CDR3 has 15 amino acids. J lost 5 bases, V lost 2 bases, and 5 bases had no gene match. The germline gives CDR1 ENHRY, CDR2 SYGVKD. The CDR3 DNA reads TGTGCCATCAGTGAGCAACTAGCGGGGCCGGAGACCCAGTACTTC. This encodes CAISEQLAGPETQYF.